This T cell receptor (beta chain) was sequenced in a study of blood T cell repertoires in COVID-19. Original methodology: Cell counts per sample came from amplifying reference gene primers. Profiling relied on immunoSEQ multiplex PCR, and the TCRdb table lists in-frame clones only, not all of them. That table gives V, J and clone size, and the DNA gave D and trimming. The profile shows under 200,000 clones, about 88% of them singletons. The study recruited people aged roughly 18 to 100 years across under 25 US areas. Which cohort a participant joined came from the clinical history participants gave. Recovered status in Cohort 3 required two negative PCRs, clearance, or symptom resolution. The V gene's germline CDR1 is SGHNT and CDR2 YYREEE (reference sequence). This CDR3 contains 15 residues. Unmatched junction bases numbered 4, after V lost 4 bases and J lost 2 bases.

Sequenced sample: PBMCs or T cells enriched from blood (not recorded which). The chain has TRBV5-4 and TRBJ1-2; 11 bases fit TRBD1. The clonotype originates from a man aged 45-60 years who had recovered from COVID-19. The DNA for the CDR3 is TGTGCCAGCAGCACAGGGACAGGGGGGAACTATGGCTACACCTTC. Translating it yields CASSTGTGGNYGYTF.